These 24 T cell receptor beta chains came from one sample sequenced in a study of cytomegalovirus exposure and HLA in healthy donors. Repertoires were generated with immunoSEQ multiplex PCR, while TCRdb's copy carries only in-frame clones and drops some. This table holds under 250,000 clones, over 75% found once. Sequenced material: PBMCs. The source of these receptors is a woman younger than 35 in good health and CMV-seropositive.

The chain carries TRBV13 and TRBJ2-1; tentative D call: TRBD1 (5 bases). V lost 4 bases to trimming and J lost 7 bases, with 17 bases between them. Germline V gene sequence: CDR1 PRHDT, CDR2 FYEKMQ (reference sequence). The CDR3 runs to 15 residues. The CDR3 spells CASSSQGRSVNEQFF. CDR3 DNA sequence: TGTGCCAGCAGCTCCCAGGGCAGGTCGGTAAATGAGCAGTTCTTC.

The V and J genes are TRBV5-1 and TRBJ2-1, with D possibly TRBD2 on 6 matching bases. Looked up from germline, CDR1 is SGHRS and CDR2 is YFSETQ. With 2 bases removed from V and 6 bases from J, the gap between germline ends came to 9 bases. The CDR3 spans 13 residues. This chain's CDR3 is CASSFRLVNEQFF. The DNA for the CDR3 is TGCGCCAGCAGCTTCCGACTAGTCAATGAGCAGTTCTTC. The variable domain in full, with the rest retrieved from reference TRBV5-1 and TRBJ2-1, is KAGVTQTPRYLIKTRGQQVTLSCSPISGHRSVSWYQQTPGQGLQFLFEYFSETQRNKGNFPGRFSGRQFSNSRSEMNVSTLELGDSALYLCASSFRLVNEQFFGPGTRLTVL.

The chain employs TRBV19 and TRBJ2-3; 8 positions agree with TRBD2. Germline CDR1 and CDR2: LNHDA and SQIVND (reference sequence). CDR3 size: 13 residues. J was trimmed by 4 bases and V by 6 bases; bases with no gene match: 3. CDR3 sequence reads: CASRAGAADTQYF. The CDR3 region has the DNA TGTGCCAGTAGAGCGGGAGCGGCAGATACGCAGTATTTT.

In DNA form, the CDR3 reads TGTGCCAGCAGCCCCAGGAGGGAGACTTACAATGAGCAGTTCTTC. It specifies CASSPRRETYNEQFF. The rearrangement uses TRBV6-5 and TRBJ2-1; D is possibly TRBD2 (6 bases). Trimming took off 6 bases at V and 4 bases at J, with 16 bases between the two ends. Germline assignment: CDR1 MNHEY and CDR2 SVGAGI. This CDR3 comprises 15 residues.

The chain combines TRBV7-3 with TRBJ1-4; possible D gene TRBD1, 6 bases. Per germline, CDR1 SGHTA and CDR2 FQGTGA. V lost 2 bases, J lost 5 bases, and 12 bases lay in between. This CDR3 is built from 15 residues. This chain's CDR3 is CASSLVRQGNEKLFF. CDR3 sequence (DNA): TGTGCCAGCAGCTTAGTTCGTCAGGGGAATGAAAAACTGTTTTTT. Combining the CDR3 with reference TRBV7-3 and TRBJ1-4 gives the whole variable domain GAGVSQTPSNKVTEKGKYVELRCDPISGHTALYWYRQSLGQGPEFLIYFQGTGAADDSGLPNDRFFAVRPEGSVSTLKIQRTERGDSAVYLCASSLVRQGNEKLFFGSGTQLSVL.

The chain links TRBV10-1 to TRBJ2-7, with no clear D. Germline assignment: CDR1 WNHNN and CDR2 SYGVQD (reference sequence). Trimming removed 0 bases at V and 0 bases at J, with 6 bases between. The CDR3 runs to 14 residues. CDR3 nucleotide sequence: TGCGCCAGCAGTGAGTCGGGCAACTCCTACGAGCAGTACTTC. Its protein is CASSESGNSYEQYF.

The genes are TRBV28 and TRBJ1-5; no clear D gene. CDR3 length: 16 amino acids. Germline V gives CDR1 MDHEN, CDR2 SYDVKM. V dropped 6 bases and J dropped 2 bases, with 17 bases sitting between them. CDR3 amino acids: CASSPVSLRGNQPQHF. CDR3 DNA sequence: TGTGCCAGCAGCCCCGTCTCTCTGAGGGGCAATCAGCCCCAGCATTTT.

The gene calls are TRBV28 and TRBJ2-3, with D perhaps TRBD1 (6 bases). Germline V CDR1 and CDR2: MDHEN, SYDVKM. The CDR3 totals 16 residues. Trimming removed 6 bases at V and 0 bases at J, with 16 bases between. The CDR3 region has the DNA TGTGCCAGCAGGTTAAACAGGGACCGGAGCACAGATACGCAGTATTTT. It translates to CASRLNRDRSTDTQYF.

The genes are TRBV5-1 and TRBJ2-7; 9 bases line up with TRBD1. V lost 4 bases to trimming and J lost 1 base; unmatched junction nucleotides: 3. The CDR3 consists of 14 residues. Germline V gene data show CDR1 as SGHRS and CDR2 as YFSETQ. CDR3 sequence reads: CASSVGTGSYEQYF. The CDR3 DNA reads as TGCGCCAGCAGCGTCGGGACAGGGTCCTACGAGCAGTACTTC.

The chain is built from TRBV28 and TRBJ2-5, with D tentatively TRBD1 (5 bases). Germline lookup yields CDR1 MDHEN and CDR2 SYDVKM. The CDR3 is 15 residues long. Trimming took off 1 base at V and 5 bases at J, with 14 bases between the two ends. The CDR3 reads CASSLSSGLRETQYF. The CDR3 DNA reads as TGTGCCAGCAGTTTATCCTCAGGGTTAAGGGAGACCCAGTACTTC.

The chain couples TRBV19 to TRBJ1-5, with TRBD1 matching 7 bases. The CDR3 contains 15 residues. With V trimmed by 3 bases and J by 4 bases, 6 bases remained unmatched. From germline, CDR1 is LNHDA and CDR2 SQIVND (reference sequence). The DNA of the CDR3 is TGTGCCAGTAGTATCGAGGGGGCCCGAAATCAGCCCCAGCATTTT. It specifies CASSIEGARNQPQHF.

The CDR3 nucleotides are TGTGCCTGGAATAAAAGCGGGAGGAGCGAGCAGTACTTC. Its translation: CAWNKSGRSEQYF. The chain carries TRBV30 and TRBJ2-7; the match to TRBD2 covers 9 bases. This CDR3 comprises 13 residues. Germline values: CDR1 GTSNPN, CDR2 SVGIG (reference sequence). The V gene end was trimmed by 4 bases and the J gene end by 6 bases; junction bases not matched to a gene: 7.

The chain is built from TRBV29-1 and TRBJ2-3; D is unresolved. V lost 0 bases to trimming and J lost 1 base, with 8 bases between them. CDR3 size: 14 residues. CDR1 and CDR2 from the germline V gene are SQVTM and ANQGSEA. The CDR3 spells CSVEDRSRTDTQYF. The DNA for the CDR3 is TGCAGCGTTGAAGATCGTAGCCGCACAGATACGCAGTATTTT.

This rearrangement joins TRBV4-1 to TRBJ2-2; 8 positions agree with TRBD1. The J segment lost 5 bases and the V segment lost 4 bases, leaving 3 bases of the junction unmatched. The CDR3 extends over 14 amino acids. The germline gives CDR1 MGHRA, CDR2 YSYEKL. CDR3 region: CASSPGQGTGELFF. The CDR3, as DNA: TGCGCCAGCAGCCCAGGACAGGGAACCGGGGAGCTGTTTTTT.

The rearrangement uses TRBV14 and TRBJ1-1, with 7 nucleotides matching TRBD1. The CDR3 has 12 residues. CDR1 and CDR2 (germline): SGHDN, FVKESK. V was clipped by 2 bases and J by 7 bases; unmatched bases: 1. CDR3 nucleotides: TGTGCCAGCAGCCAACAGGGGGATGAAGCTTTCTTT. It is translated as CASSQQGDEAFF.

The table lists this clone with a count of one. The chain links TRBV11-2 to TRBJ2-7; D possibly corresponds to TRBD2 (6 bases). V lost 3 bases and J 3 bases, leaving 12 bases between the germline ends. The CDR3 totals 14 residues. The V gene's germline CDR1 is SGHAT and CDR2 FQNNGV. The DNA for the CDR3 is TGTGCCAGCAGCTTTCCGGGAGCATACTACGAGCAGTACTTC. Translated: CASSFPGAYYEQYF. The full variable domain, in which reference TRBV11-2 and TRBJ2-7 provide the parts outside the CDR3, is EAGVAQSPRYKIIEKRQSVAFWCNPISGHATLYWYQQILGQGPKLLIQFQNNGVVDDSQLPKDRFSAERLKGVDSTLKIQPAKLEDSAVYLCASSFPGAYYEQYFGPGTRLTVT.

The V call is TRBV7-9, the J call TRBJ2-6; D is undetermined. The germline V and J ends were trimmed by 5 bases and 2 bases, with 7 bases remaining between them. The V gene's germline CDR1 is SEHNR and CDR2 FQNEAQ (reference sequence). This CDR3 contains 14 residues. CDR3 residues: CASSPPPGANVLTF. The CDR3, as DNA: TGTGCCAGCAGCCCCCCTCCTGGGGCCAACGTCCTGACTTTC. Looking up the rest from reference TRBV7-9 and TRBJ2-6 gives the full variable domain: DTGVSQNPRHKITKRGQNVTFRCDPISEHNRLYWYRQTLGQGPEFLTYFQNEAQLEKSRLLSDRFSAERPKGSFSTLEIQRTEQGDSAMYLCASSPPPGANVLTFGAGSRLTVL.

The V and J genes are TRBV28 and TRBJ1-5, with D hard to call. CDR3 length: 12 amino acids. CDR1 and CDR2 (germline): MDHEN, SYDVKM. V lost 4 bases and J lost 7, with 8 bases in between. CDR3 region: CASSSLYQPQHF. CDR3 sequence (DNA): TGTGCCAGCAGTTCTCTATACCAGCCCCAGCATTTT.

The chain has TRBV28 and TRBJ1-2; 7 positions agree with TRBD1. J was trimmed by 3 bases and V by 3 bases; bases with no gene match: 13. CDR3 length: 17 amino acids. From germline, CDR1 is MDHEN and CDR2 SYDVKM. In nucleotides, the CDR3 is TGTGCCAGCAGTTTTAGAGGGGGCGCTTCGGTTGACTATGGCTACACCTTC. This gives the protein CASSFRGGASVDYGYTF.

The rearrangement joins TRBV7-2 to TRBJ2-2; 7 bases align to TRBD2. The CDR3 sequence is 17 residues long. After removal of 3 bases from V and 0 bases from J, the junction contained 7 bases not matched to a gene. CDR1 and CDR2 from the germline V gene are SGHTA and FQGNSA. The CDR3, as DNA: TGTGCCAGCAGCTTCCCCAGAAGCGGGACGAACACCGGGGAGCTGTTTTTT. The encoded protein is CASSFPRSGTNTGELFF.

The sample holds one count of this clone. Here the CDR3 reads CASSSTPDREETQYF. CDR3 nucleotide sequence: TGTGCCAGCAGCTCCACCCCGGACAGGGAAGAGACCCAGTACTTC. The rearrangement links TRBV7-3 to TRBJ2-5; 8 nucleotides match TRBD1. The germline CDR1 and CDR2 sequences are SGHTA and FQGTGA. The CDR3 runs 15 residues. With 4 bases clipped from V and 3 bases from J, the junction kept 7 bases outside the gene matches.

The chain has TRBV7-3 and TRBJ2-3; 11 positions agree with TRBD1. With 5 bases clipped from V and 4 bases from J, the junction kept 2 bases outside the gene matches. The V gene's germline CDR1 is SGHTA and CDR2 FQGTGA. This CDR3 is 14 amino acids long. The CDR3 region is CASSPGQGADTQYF. In DNA, the CDR3 is TGTGCCAGCAGCCCGGGACAGGGGGCAGATACGCAGTATTTT.

This chain uses TRBV10-3 with TRBJ1-5; no firm D call. V was trimmed by 5 bases and J by 1 base, leaving 6 bases between them. This CDR3 has 13 amino acids. Looked up from germline, CDR1 is ENHRY and CDR2 is SYGVKD. CDR3 region: CAISPLSNQPQHF. CDR3 in DNA: TGTGCCATCAGTCCCCTCAGCAATCAGCCCCAGCATTTT.

The chain uses TRBV27 and TRBJ2-1; 12 bases are shared with TRBD2. The junction had 6 bases not matched to a gene; V was cut back by 5 bases and J by 7 bases. Germline CDR1 MNHEY, CDR2 SMNVEV (reference sequence). The CDR3 is 15 amino acids. The CDR3 reads CASSLLAGGQNEQFF. The CDR3, as DNA: TGTGCCAGCAGTCTCCTAGCGGGAGGGCAAAATGAGCAGTTCTTC.